This T cell receptor (beta chain) came from a study of blood T cells in healthy people across ages (dated by TCRdb to the mid-2010s). The study in broad terms: Template switching captured roughly one uniquely barcoded TCR beta cDNA molecule per two T cells in model experiments. Using the same blood draw, the study looked at two additional independent replicas of 1 million unique cDNA reads for two donors, one aged 18 to 30 and the other aged 80 or older. The donors were divided into four age groups: young (average approximately 15 years), middle-aged (around 37), aged (under 70) and long-lived (roughly 82). To avoid experimental bias, donors of different ages were distributed randomly across sequencing lanes. Using deep sequencing normalized with unique cDNA molecular identifiers, the study measured how TCR beta repertoire diversity changes with age. Beyond this particular receptor, the publication reports: Compared with the aged group, the long-lived group had more naive CD4+ T cells, fewer expanded clones and increased TCR diversity, a pattern suggesting age selection. Total diversity estimates from one million sequenced T cells were considered lower bounds and underestimates. Donor CMV infection status was unknown, potentially confounding age-related changes in expanded clonotypes. The percentage of naive T cells measured by flow cytometry correlated strongly with observed TCR beta diversity. Bulk unsorted PBMC profiling prevented conclusive comparison of naive and antigen-experienced compartments. Observed TCR beta diversity per million T cells fell roughly linearly with age, and a significant reduction was already apparent by age around 39.

The library came from 5' RACE. This sample was sequenced with an Illumina HiSeq 2500. A second 7 to 11 cycle PCR used a sample-barcoded 5' primer and a J-beta primer mix. Each TCR beta cDNA molecule received a unique molecular identifier from a template-switch 5' adaptor carrying 12 random nucleotides. Each sample yielded at least 2.5 million CDR3-containing paired-end reads. All of the RNA was converted into first-strand cDNA using the Mint cDNA synthesis kit, with a TRBC-specific oligonucleotide serving as the primer. All cDNA was treated with uracil-DNA glycosylase and then went through a first 18-cycle PCR with the universal primers M1SS and BC2_uni_R. The paper's processing steps were these. For normalization, 1 million high-quality reads were randomly selected from each sample, with every read carrying a distinct molecular identifier. Reads with shared molecular identifiers were discarded instead of being binned into consensus sequences. MiTCR, set to a Q25 quality threshold and the strictest error-elimination algorithm, was used for CDR3 identification, clonotype clustering and error correction. A nonparametric unseen species model using Euler transformation provided a lower-bound estimate of total TCR beta diversity. The public reads were reanalyzed by TCRdb: fastp trimming at Q25, MiXCR alignment, in-frame beta chains only. Every distinct CDR3 protein forms one entry, paired with its most common genes and DNA. Here the V and J calls rest on TCRdb's processing, not on the authors' analysis. The sample table holds 1.5 million to 2 million distinct CDR3 sequences, of which about 49% were seen once. The top ten hold approximately 2.1% of the sample.

This clonotype has a handful of counts. Its antigen is not yet known. Qualities for individual bases were not recorded, and no much larger clone is one base off. Systemically healthy Caucasian individuals from Russia, 35 to 50 in total and aged about 6 to 95 years, were included as donors. Each donor gave roughly 11 milliliters of peripheral blood, drawn into EDTA-treated Vacutainer tubes. Ficoll-Paque density-gradient centrifugation was used to isolate PBMCs, with at least 7 million per sample. Total RNA was extracted from PBMCs with Trizol reagent, with at least 6 micrograms obtained per sample. Naive CD45RAhigh/CD27high T cell percentages were measured by flow cytometry on a PBMC aliquot from every donor. The CDR3 holds 13 amino acids from the cysteine to the phenylalanine. Just CDR3 DNA is preserved here, 39 bases in frame from base 1. CDR1 SQVTM and CDR2 ANQGSEA are derived from the germline V gene. Relative to germline, V is 6 bases shorter and J is 1 base shorter, with 11 bases between their ends.

Sample: blood. The receptor was derived from a middle-aged woman in good health. Recombination connected TRBV29-1 to TRBJ2-3; no confident D gene assignment can be made. In nucleotide form, the sequence is TGCAGCGTCGTAAGGGCCCGCACAGATACGCAGTATTTT. This yields the protein CSVVRARTDTQYF.